These 30 T cell receptor beta chains were sequenced from one sample in a study of CD8 T cells in Susac syndrome. Random hexamers were used to reverse transcribe roughly 0.5 to 1 ug of RNA. Each CDR3 protein is one row after TCRdb ran MiXCR on the immunoSEQ multiplex PCR reads. The sample consists of under 250,000 distinct CDR3 sequences, 85% to 95% of them appearing once. Sequencing was performed on CD4+ T cells from PBMCs. Every receptor here comes from a human donor with Susac syndrome.

V gene TRBV30 combines with J gene TRBJ1-1, with TRBD1 matching over 7 bases. The CDR3 contains 15 residues. The V gene end was trimmed by 0 bases and the J gene end by 6 bases; junction bases not matched to a gene: 10. Germline assignment: CDR1 GTSNPN and CDR2 SVGIG (reference sequence). CDR3: CAWSVGQGVGAEAFF. The CDR3, as DNA: TGTGCCTGGAGTGTAGGGCAGGGGGTCGGCGCTGAAGCTTTCTTT.

This sequence joins TRBV27 and TRBJ2-3; TRBD2 aligns across 8 bases. This CDR3 comprises 14 residues. Germline CDR1 MNHEY, CDR2 SMNVEV (reference sequence). Trimming at V came to 9 bases and at J to 3 bases, leaving 8 bases not matched to a gene. The CDR3 DNA reads TGTGCCAGTGTAAAGCGGGGGATTACAGATACGCAGTATTTT. Amino acid sequence: CASVKRGITDTQYF.

CDR3: CSASAGGSGTQYF. The CDR3 nucleotides are TGCAGTGCTAGTGCAGGGGGAAGTGGGACCCAGTACTTC. This sequence joins TRBV20-1 and TRBJ2-5; 7 bases map to TRBD1. The CDR3 sequence is 13 residues long. The V segment lost 3 bases and the J segment 7 bases; nucleotides outside the gene matches: 8. Germline CDR1 DFQATT, CDR2 SNEGSKA (reference sequence).

The genes are TRBV28 and TRBJ1-2; possible D gene TRBD1, 6 bases. Germline values: CDR1 MDHEN, CDR2 SYDVKM. There are 13 residues in the CDR3. The V and J ends lost 11 bases and 4 bases respectively, with 17 bases between them. The CDR3 DNA follows: TGTGCCGCGGGGGGCACACTTCTCTATGGCTACACCTTC. The encoded protein is CAAGGTLLYGYTF.

The chain combines TRBV3-1 with TRBJ1-3; D is ambiguous. The germline CDR1 and CDR2 sequences are LGHDT and YNNKEL (reference sequence). The CDR3 consists of 14 residues. Trimming pared 2 bases from V and 2 bases from J, leaving 7 bases between. CDR3 DNA: TGTGCCAGCAGCCAATGGAACCCTGGAAACACCATATATTTT. It specifies CASSQWNPGNTIYF.

The chain uses TRBV7-2 and TRBJ1-1; possible D gene TRBD1, 5 bases. This CDR3 is built from 15 residues. Germline V gene data show CDR1 as SGHTA and CDR2 as FQGNSA. V lost 5 bases, J lost 7 bases, and 20 bases lay in between. For the CDR3, the DNA is TGTGCCAGCAGCCGCTCTAACAACAGGATAGATGAAGCTTTCTTT. This translates into CASSRSNNRIDEAFF.

The rearrangement joins TRBV7-9 to TRBJ1-5; tentative D call: TRBD1 (5 bases). Trimming shortened V by 5 bases and J by 11 bases, and 13 bases separated the two germline ends. This CDR3 comprises 12 residues. The germline gives CDR1 SEHNR, CDR2 FQNEAQ (reference sequence). As DNA, the CDR3 is TGTGCCAGCAGCGTGGGGACTGGTGCCCAGCATTTT. Residues: CASSVGTGAQHF.

This clonotype appeared once. The chain employs TRBV23-1 and TRBJ2-3, with TRBD1 as a possible D gene (5 bases). TRBV23-1 is marked as an open reading frame, function uncertain. Trimming stripped 6 bases from V and 1 base from J, with 17 bases between. The CDR3 runs to 16 residues. In DNA form, the CDR3 reads TGCGCCAGCAGCGATCGACAGCTAGAGGGCACAGATACGCAGTATTTT. It translates to CASSDRQLEGTDTQYF.

The CDR3 loop reads CASSTNDRDTQYF. The CDR3 DNA reads as TGTGCCAGCAGCACAAACGACAGAGATACGCAGTATTTT. The V gene is TRBV6-6, the J gene TRBJ2-3; tentative D call: TRBD1 (5 bases). In germline, CDR1 is MNHNY, CDR2 SVGAGI (reference sequence). The V end lost 6 bases, the J end lost 5 bases, and 12 bases lay between the germline ends. The CDR3 is 13 residues long.

This clonotype has just one count. V and J are TRBV28 and TRBJ1-6; D might be TRBD1 (5 bases). The CDR3 length is 15 residues. CDR1 is MDHEN, CDR2 SYDVKM, per germline. V lost 6 bases to trimming and J lost 4 bases, with 13 bases between them. Written as DNA, the CDR3 is TGTGCCAGCAGGGGTGCGGGGCCATATAATTCACCCCTCCACTTT. This sequence encodes CASRGAGPYNSPLHF.

This chain's CDR3 is CASSQEQGARNEKLFF. The CDR3 nucleotides read TGCGCCAGCAGCCAAGAACAGGGGGCCCGTAATGAAAAACTGTTTTTT. The chain is built from TRBV4-3 and TRBJ1-4, with 9 nucleotides matching TRBD1. This CDR3 comprises 16 residues. The germline CDR1 and CDR2 sequences are LGHNA and YSLEER. V gave up 0 bases and J gave up 4 bases; unmatched junction bases: 3.

The chain couples TRBV20-1 to TRBJ2-1, with 9 bases fitting TRBD1. This CDR3 contains 15 residues. From germline, CDR1 is DFQATT and CDR2 SNEGSKA (reference sequence). V shed 6 bases and J 6 bases; nucleotides not matched to a gene: 12. The CDR3 nucleotides are TGCAGTGCGCCCCGCCCCACAGGGGGCGGCAATGAGCAGTTCTTC. This gives the protein CSAPRPTGGGNEQFF.

The chain employs TRBV19 and TRBJ1-1, with 7 bases lining up with TRBD1. The CDR3 has 14 amino acids. After removal of 6 bases from V and 6 bases from J, the junction contained 10 bases not matched to a gene. Germline CDR1 LNHDA, CDR2 SQIVND (reference sequence). This chain's CDR3 is CASRRDRVNAEAFF. CDR3 nucleotides: TGTGCCAGTAGGCGCGACAGGGTTAACGCTGAAGCTTTCTTT. Variable domain in full (rest from reference TRBV19 and TRBJ1-1): DGGITQSPKYLFRKEGQNVTLSCEQNLNHDAMYWYRQDPGQGLRLIYYSQIVNDFQKGDIAEGYSVSREKKESFPLTVTSAQKNPTAFYLCASRRDRVNAEAFFGQGTRLTVV.

This clonotype was picked up one time. This chain connects TRBV5-1 to TRBJ1-4, with D perhaps matching TRBD1 (5 bases). The CDR3 loop spans 15 amino acids. From germline, CDR1 is SGHRS and CDR2 YFSETQ. Between the trimmed V and J ends, which lost 3 bases and 3 bases, there was a span of 12 bases. The chain's CDR3 is CASSSVGRANEKLFF. For the CDR3, the DNA is TGCGCCAGCAGCTCTGTGGGGCGGGCTAATGAAAAACTGTTTTTT.

This chain connects TRBV7-2 to TRBJ2-3; maybe TRBD1 (6 bases). The CDR3 is 14 amino acids. The V end lost 3 bases, the J end lost 2 bases, and 9 bases lay between the germline ends. Per the germline V gene, CDR1 is SGHTA and CDR2 is FQGNSA. CDR3 protein: CASSLTGFTDTQYF. In nucleotides, the CDR3 is TGTGCCAGCAGCTTGACAGGATTCACAGATACGCAGTATTTT.

V gene TRBV6-2 or TRBV6-3 combines with J gene TRBJ2-5, with D uncertain. V was shortened by 7 bases and J by 5 bases, with 23 bases between the two germline ends. The germline V gene encodes CDR1 MNHEY and CDR2 SVGEGT. CDR3 size: 16 residues. CDR3 DNA: TGTGCCAGCACCATTCATTGGACCCCGAAGACGGAGACCCAGTACTTC. Translation gives CASTIHWTPKTETQYF.

This clonotype showed up just once. The J gene is TRBJ2-5, the V gene TRBV2; D may be TRBD1 (5 bases). Germline V lookup: CDR1 SNHLY, CDR2 FYNNEI. The V end lost 2 bases, the J end lost 2 bases, and 18 bases lay between the germline ends. This CDR3 has 17 residues. The DNA for the CDR3 is TGTGCCAGCAGTGAACCCCAGGGCGAAGTCGTGCAAGAGACCCAGTACTTC. Translating gives CASSEPQGEVVQETQYF. Together with reference TRBV2 and TRBJ2-5, the CDR3 gives the full variable domain: EPEVTQTPSHQVTQMGQEVILRCVPISNHLYFYWYRQILGQKVEFLVSFYNNEISEKSEIFDDQFSVERPDGSNFTLKIRSTKLEDSAMYFCASSEPQGEVVQETQYFGPGTRLLVL.

The V call is TRBV20-1, the J call TRBJ1-6; D not certain. V lost 4 bases, J lost 7 bases, and 14 bases lay in between. Germline CDR1 reads DFQATT; CDR2 reads SNEGSKA (reference sequence). CDR3 size: 14 residues. The CDR3 loop reads CSAKALTVNSPLHF. CDR3 DNA: TGCAGTGCTAAGGCCCTGACGGTCAATTCACCCCTCCACTTT.

This clonotype has only a few counts. The rearrangement links TRBV12-3 or TRBV12-4 to TRBJ1-2; 8 nucleotides align to TRBD1. V was pared by 3 bases and J by 4 bases, with 1 base of the junction left unmatched. This CDR3 is 13 amino acids long. The chain's CDR3 is CASSFTGGYGYTF. In DNA form, the CDR3 reads TGTGCCAGCAGTTTTACAGGGGGCTATGGCTACACCTTC.

The chain carries TRBV6-5 and TRBJ1-1; D might be TRBD1 (6 bases). V shed 3 bases and J shed 0 bases, with 14 bases lying between them. This CDR3 region has 16 residues. Germline CDR1 MNHEY, CDR2 SVGAGI. The CDR3 loop reads CASSYSTGYMNTEAFF. DNA of the CDR3: TGTGCCAGCAGTTATTCCACAGGGTACATGAACACTGAAGCTTTCTTT.

J is TRBJ2-1 and V is TRBV12-3 or TRBV12-4; D ambiguous. This CDR3 has 13 residues. V shed 5 bases and J shed 5 bases, with 10 bases lying between them. CDR3 region: CASSLRSDNEQFF. The DNA for the CDR3 is TGTGCCAGCAGTCTCCGGTCCGACAATGAGCAGTTCTTC.

The V and J genes are TRBV20-1 and TRBJ2-5; 9 positions agree with TRBD2. After removal of 7 bases from V and 0 bases from J, the junction contained 9 bases not matched to a gene. This CDR3 spans 15 amino acids. In germline, CDR1 is DFQATT, CDR2 SNEGSKA (reference sequence). CDR3 sequence (DNA): TGCAGTGGCTGGCCTAGCGGGGACTACCAAGAGACCCAGTACTTC. Residues: CSGWPSGDYQETQYF.

The chain recombines TRBV12-3 or TRBV12-4 with TRBJ1-2; D possibly corresponds to TRBD1 (5 bases). The CDR3 runs to 12 residues. Trimming cost V 5 bases and J 8 bases, with 12 bases left between them. The CDR3 coding sequence is TGTGCCAGCAGTGGGACTGAGTTGGGCTACACCTTC. Translating gives CASSGTELGYTF.

The chain couples TRBV30 to TRBJ1-2, with TRBD1 as a possible D gene (5 bases). The CDR3 loop spans 14 amino acids. CDR1 GTSNPN and CDR2 SVGIG come from the germline V gene (reference sequence). The germline V and J ends were trimmed by 1 base and 2 bases, with 11 bases remaining between them. As DNA, the CDR3 is TGTGCCTGGAGTGAAGCAGGGAGGAACTATGGCTACACCTTC. It encodes CAWSEAGRNYGYTF.

The rearrangement joins TRBV5-6 to TRBJ2-5; tentatively, D is TRBD2 (6 bases). The V end lost 0 bases, the J end lost 3 bases, and 12 bases lay between the germline ends. The CDR3 sequence is 15 residues long. Germline V CDR1 and CDR2: SGHDT, YYEEEE. CDR3 residues: CASSLVGRKKETQYF. DNA for the CDR3: TGTGCCAGCAGCTTGGTTGGGAGGAAAAAAGAGACCCAGTACTTC.

This clonotype appeared once. This chain joins TRBV7-9 and TRBJ1-6; D is uncertain. The CDR3 loop spans 13 amino acids. CDR1 and CDR2 (germline): SEHNR, FQNEAQ (reference sequence). V gave up 2 bases and J gave up 12 bases, with 11 bases separating them. CDR3 loop: CASSLQAELPLHF. CDR3 coding DNA: TGTGCCAGCAGCTTACAAGCCGAACTACCCCTCCACTTT.

The V gene is TRBV28, the J gene TRBJ2-7; D is possibly TRBD1 or TRBD2 (5 bases each). This CDR3 region has 13 residues. The germline V gene encodes CDR1 MDHEN and CDR2 SYDVKM. Trimming pared 5 bases from V and 2 bases from J, leaving 10 bases between. This CDR3 reads CASSTGHPYEQYF. In DNA form, the CDR3 reads TGTGCCAGCAGTACGGGGCATCCCTACGAGCAGTACTTC.

The chain employs TRBV3-1 and TRBJ2-1; D may match TRBD1 or TRBD2 (5 bases each). The germline V gene encodes CDR1 LGHDT and CDR2 YNNKEL (reference sequence). The CDR3 sequence is 12 residues long. V dropped 3 bases and J dropped 9 bases, with 9 bases sitting between them. This CDR3 reads CASSQGRGEQFF. The CDR3 nucleotides read TGTGCCAGCAGCCAGGGACGGGGTGAGCAGTTCTTC.

The chain employs TRBV5-4 and TRBJ2-3, with D perhaps matching TRBD1 (6 bases). The CDR3 length is 16 residues. Trimming left V 1 base short and J 7 bases short, with 19 bases between. Germline-derived CDR1 and CDR2 are SGHNT and YYREEE (reference sequence). The CDR3 protein is CASSLSGVNHLYTQYF. CDR3 coding DNA: TGTGCCAGCAGCTTGTCAGGGGTCAACCACCTTTATACGCAGTATTTT.

The chain has TRBV12-3 or TRBV12-4 and TRBJ2-3; 12 bases agree with TRBD2. Trimming at V came to 3 bases and at J to 3 bases, leaving 1 base not matched to a gene. This CDR3 is 15 amino acids long. The CDR3 loop reads CASSLTSGGTDTQYF. The DNA for the CDR3 is TGTGCCAGCAGTTTGACTAGCGGGGGTACAGATACGCAGTATTTT.